The 21 T cell receptor beta chains presented below share a single source sample, sequenced in a study of early T cells in non-severe SARS-CoV-2 infection. From the 5' RACE reads, TCRdb called clonotypes with MiXCR, one entry per CDR3 protein. The table includes around 50,000 distinct CDR3 sequences, about 9.9% detected once. Sample: whole blood. These receptors all stem from an adult who was a healthcare worker with PCR-confirmed SARS-CoV-2 infection or an uninfected control (not recorded which).

This clonotype was seen repeatedly, ten times or more. This sequence joins TRBV9 and TRBJ2-5; no clear D. Per the germline V gene, CDR1 is SGDLS and CDR2 is YYNGEE. This CDR3 spans 13 amino acids. Trimming took off 1 base at V and 3 bases at J, with 7 bases between the two ends. The CDR3 reads CASSVSPEETQYF. The CDR3 region has the DNA TGTGCCAGCAGCGTAAGCCCGGAAGAGACCCAGTACTTC.

This clonotype was found a few times. The V call is TRBV30, the J call TRBJ2-1, with 8 nucleotides matching TRBD2. Germline V CDR1 and CDR2: GTSNPN, SVGIG (reference sequence). V trimming: 5 bases; J trimming: 7 bases; junction bases outside the gene matches: 10. The CDR3 is made up of 14 amino acids. CDR3 bases: TGTGCCTGGGAGAAGCGCGGGAGGAGGAATGAGCAGTTCTTC. Its translation: CAWEKRGRRNEQFF.

This clonotype has just a few counts. This sequence joins TRBV28 and TRBJ2-7, with no clear D. The length of the CDR3 is 11 residues. V lost 4 bases, J lost 3 bases, and 4 bases lay in between. Germline V gene sequence: CDR1 MDHEN, CDR2 SYDVKM. CDR3 loop: CASSSHYEQYF. CDR3 sequence (DNA): TGTGCCAGCAGTTCCCACTACGAGCAGTACTTC.

CDR3 region: CASRQNSNQPQHF. The CDR3 bases are TGTGCCAGCAGACAAAATAGCAATCAGCCCCAGCATTTT. The rearrangement links TRBV7-8 to TRBJ1-5, with D uncertain. The germline gives CDR1 SGHVS, CDR2 FQNEAQ. The length of the CDR3 is 13 residues. V dropped 6 bases and J dropped 0 bases, with 6 bases sitting between them.

This clonotype was detected a few times. The V and J genes are TRBV29-1 and TRBJ1-2; D unclear. The CDR3 runs 11 residues. CDR1 SQVTM and CDR2 ANQGSEA come from the germline V gene. V was clipped by 6 bases and J by 4 bases, with 9 bases between them. CDR3 residues: CSVSYTYGYTF. The DNA for the CDR3 is TGCAGCGTGTCATACACCTATGGCTACACCTTC.

The table lists this clonotype with a few counts. The gene calls are TRBV20-1 and TRBJ1-5, with a possible D match to TRBD1 (5 bases). Trimming shortened V by 3 bases and J by 4 bases, and 13 bases separated the two germline ends. CDR1 and CDR2 (germline): DFQATT, SNEGSKA (reference sequence). CDR3 length: 14 amino acids. CDR3 loop: CSASKGSGNQPQHF. For the CDR3, the DNA is TGCAGTGCTAGTAAGGGGTCAGGAAATCAGCCCCAGCATTTT.

This clonotype was picked up many times. The genes are TRBV18 and TRBJ1-1; maybe TRBD1 (5 bases). Germline V gene data show CDR1 as KGHSH and CDR2 as LQKENI. CDR3 length: 13 amino acids. The V end lost 6 bases, the J end lost 3 bases, and 11 bases lay between the germline ends. CDR3 DNA: TGTGCCAGCTCCCCCGACAGTCACACTGAAGCTTTCTTT. It translates to CASSPDSHTEAFF.

This clonotype was seen only a few times. V usage is TRBV5-5 and J usage is TRBJ2-7; TRBD1 is a possible D gene (5 bases). This CDR3 has 16 residues. Germline V lookup: CDR1 SGHKS, CDR2 YYEKEE (reference sequence). V gave up 4 bases and J gave up 0 bases, with 17 bases separating them. CDR3 region: CASSRKQELSSYEQYF. The DNA of the CDR3 is TGTGCCAGCAGCCGTAAACAGGAATTAAGCTCCTACGAGCAGTACTTC.

This sequence joins TRBV28 and TRBJ1-6; 10 bases map to TRBD1. The CDR3 is made up of 16 amino acids. V dropped 2 bases and J dropped 11; count of bases not matched to a gene: 9. Germline V gives CDR1 MDHEN, CDR2 SYDVKM. The CDR3 sequence is CASSLRATGGSPPLHF. In DNA, the CDR3 is TGTGCCAGCAGTTTACGGGCGACAGGGGGCTCGCCACCCCTCCACTTT.

This clonotype was seen at least ten times. The chain carries TRBV20-1 and TRBJ1-1; D is undetermined. The CDR3 has 14 amino acids. Germline assignment: CDR1 DFQATT and CDR2 SNEGSKA (reference sequence). The V end lost 0 bases, the J end lost 4 bases, and 12 bases lay between the germline ends. Written as DNA, the CDR3 is TGCAGTGCTAGAGATCGGGAGAGGCTCACTGAAGCTTTCTTT. Translating gives CSARDRERLTEAFF.

This clonotype was recorded a few times. V is TRBV28 and J is TRBJ2-7, with D perhaps TRBD1 or TRBD2 (5 bases each). CDR3 length: 14 residues. Germline lookup yields CDR1 MDHEN and CDR2 SYDVKM. Trimming stripped 5 bases from V and 7 bases from J, with 18 bases between. The CDR3 DNA follows: TGTGCCAGCAGTCGTCGGGGCAGCCTCCGTGAGCAGTACTTC. It codes for CASSRRGSLREQYF.

Only a few counts were recorded for this clonotype. This chain connects TRBV7-6 to TRBJ2-2; maybe TRBD1 (6 bases). Germline V gene data show CDR1 as SGHVS and CDR2 as FNYEAQ. V lost 2 bases and J 6 bases, leaving 7 bases between the germline ends. This CDR3 spans 13 amino acids. CDR3 protein: CASSLSGAGELFF. DNA for the CDR3: TGTGCCAGCAGCTTATCAGGGGCCGGGGAGCTGTTTTTT.

The chain uses TRBV5-1 and TRBJ2-3; 7 bases are shared with TRBD1. This CDR3 spans 16 amino acids. V lost 4 bases, J lost 0 bases, and 8 bases stayed unmatched. Germline V gene sequence: CDR1 SGHRS, CDR2 YFSETQ. CDR3 in DNA: TGCGCCAGCAGCCCCCCAGGGGGTTCTAGCACAGATACGCAGTATTTT. This encodes CASSPPGGSSTDTQYF.

This clonotype was recorded many times. The genes are TRBV19 and TRBJ2-2; TRBD1 matches at 8 bases. The CDR3 runs to 15 residues. Germline CDR1 and CDR2: LNHDA and SQIVND (reference sequence). V trimming: 10 bases; J trimming: 2 bases; junction bases outside the gene matches: 9. CDR3 in DNA: TGTGCCACCCGCGACAGGGGACATAACACCGGGGAGCTGTTTTTT. This encodes CATRDRGHNTGELFF.

The chain couples TRBV5-1 to TRBJ2-1; D may be TRBD1 (7 bases). Germline assignment: CDR1 SGHRS and CDR2 YFSETQ. The CDR3 is 15 residues long. V gave up 0 bases and J gave up 6 bases, with 13 bases separating them. The CDR3 here is CASSLVEGARNEQFF. The DNA for the CDR3 is TGCGCCAGCAGCTTGGTGGAGGGGGCGCGCAATGAGCAGTTCTTC.

In this sample, this clonotype turned up many times. The rearrangement joins TRBV9 to TRBJ2-7; 7 bases match TRBD1. The J segment lost 0 bases and the V segment lost 2 bases, leaving 2 bases of the junction unmatched. Germline assignment: CDR1 SGDLS and CDR2 YYNGEE. The CDR3 is 14 residues long. The CDR3 loop is CASSVTGNSYEQYF. DNA for the CDR3: TGTGCCAGCAGCGTGACAGGGAACTCCTACGAGCAGTACTTC.

The rearrangement links TRBV4-2 to TRBJ2-7, with TRBD2 matching over 12 bases. CDR1 and CDR2 (germline): LGHNA, YNFKEQ. The ends lost 0 bases at V and 9 bases at J; junction bases unmatched: 6. The CDR3 spans 15 residues. The CDR3 nucleotides read TGTGCCAGCAGCCAAGATTCTAGCGGGAGGGCCCGGCAGTACTTC. Protein sequence: CASSQDSSGRARQYF.

This clonotype was detected many times. The rearrangement joins TRBV4-1 to TRBJ2-3; no firm D call. The CDR3 covers 15 residues. Trimming stripped 3 bases from V and 3 bases from J, with 13 bases between. Looked up from germline, CDR1 is MGHRA and CDR2 is YSYEKL. The CDR3 sequence: CASSQGTIQTDTQYF. The CDR3 coding sequence is TGCGCCAGCAGCCAGGGAACAATCCAGACAGATACGCAGTATTTT.

This clonotype was seen a few times. The rearrangement links TRBV18 to TRBJ2-3; TRBD2 matches 7 bases. The CDR3 is made up of 16 amino acids. V shed 6 bases, J shed 4 bases, and the junction held 13 bases outside the gene matches. Germline CDR1 and CDR2: KGHSH and LQKENI. The CDR3 DNA follows: TGTGCCAGCTCCCCCGTAGGCGGAGCGGGATCAGATACGCAGTATTTT. It specifies CASSPVGGAGSDTQYF. Full variable domain (missing parts from reference TRBV18 and TRBJ2-3): NAGVMQNPRHLVRRRGQEARLRCSPMKGHSHVYWYRQLPEEGLKFMVYLQKENIIDESGMPKERFSAEFPKEGPSILRIQQVVRGDSAAYFCASSPVGGAGSDTQYFGPGTRLTVL.

In DNA form, the CDR3 reads TGCAGCGCGGATCCGGGAGGGAGTGGTACCGGGGAGCTGTTTTTT. Amino acids: CSADPGGSGTGELFF. This chain connects TRBV29-1 to TRBJ2-2; 8 nucleotides align to TRBD2. Germline V lookup: CDR1 SQVTM, CDR2 ANQGSEA. Trimming at V came to 7 bases and at J to 5 bases, leaving 12 bases not matched to a gene. This CDR3 contains 15 residues.

This clonotype was found a few times. The chain links TRBV12-3 or TRBV12-4 to TRBJ1-5, with D maybe TRBD1 (5 bases). V shed 4 bases and J shed 2 bases, with 15 bases lying between them. The CDR3 contains 16 residues. The CDR3 is CASSYGGGIGNQPQHF. For the CDR3, the DNA is TGTGCCAGCAGTTACGGTGGGGGAATCGGCAATCAGCCCCAGCATTTT.